These 22 T cell receptor beta chains share one sample of origin, sequenced in a study of blood T cells in healthy people across ages. Alongside a J-beta primer mix, a sample-barcoded 5' primer served in a second PCR lasting roughly 6 to 12 cycles. TCRdb used MiXCR to reprocess the 5' RACE reads, holding one entry per CDR3 protein. The sample has hundreds of thousands of distinct CDR3 sequences; about 51% are singletons. The specimen was blood. The receptors were sampled from an elderly woman in good health.

This chain joins TRBV30 and TRBJ2-2; D is uncertain. The germline V gene has CDR1 GTSNPN and CDR2 SVGIG (reference sequence). The CDR3 spans 14 residues. Trimming pared 0 bases from V and 4 bases from J, leaving 9 bases between. The CDR3 nucleotides are TGTGCCTGGAGTGTAGGGTTGTTCACCGGGGAGCTGTTTTTT. Translated, it gives CAWSVGLFTGELFF.

This clonotype was counted ten times or more. The rearrangement joins TRBV29-1 to TRBJ2-5; 14 bases agree with TRBD2. CDR3 length equals 17 residues. CDR1 SQVTM and CDR2 ANQGSEA come from the germline V gene. The V gene end was trimmed by 5 bases and the J gene end by 2 bases; junction bases not matched to a gene: 10. CDR3 sequence (DNA): TGCAGCGTTCTTGGACTAGCGGGAGGCCCATCTCAAGAGACCCAGTACTTC. This gives the protein CSVLGLAGGPSQETQYF.

This clonotype was counted a single time. V is TRBV18 and J is TRBJ1-5, with D possibly matching TRBD1 (5 bases). The V end lost 6 bases, the J end lost 4 bases, and 16 bases lay between the germline ends. The CDR3 is made up of 15 amino acids. Germline CDR1 reads KGHSH; CDR2 reads LQKENI. Here the CDR3 DNA reads TGTGCCAGCTCTCCTGGGGGGGATGGAAATCAGCCCCAGCATTTT. It encodes CASSPGGDGNQPQHF.

The chain links TRBV29-1 to TRBJ2-5; TRBD2 aligns across 8 bases. The J call may be faulty, since TRBJ2-7 better matches the DNA end. The CDR3 extends over 14 amino acids. Germline CDR1 SQVTM, CDR2 ANQGSEA. The CDR3 nucleotides read TGCAGCGTGGGCCTACTAGCGGATGTCTACGAGCAGTACTTC. Translating it yields CSVGLLADVYEQYF.

This sequence joins TRBV7-3 and TRBJ2-2; TRBD1 agrees at 7 bases. The junction had 4 bases not matched to a gene; V was cut back by 3 bases and J by 3 bases. Per germline, CDR1 SGHTA and CDR2 FQGTGA. This CDR3 is 15 amino acids long. The CDR3 sequence: CASSLYRGDTGELFF. CDR3 DNA: TGTGCCAGCAGCTTGTACAGGGGCGACACCGGGGAGCTGTTTTTT.

Remarks on this clonotype: Being one base from a much bigger clone, this may be a read error. V and J are TRBV12-3 or TRBV12-4 and TRBJ2-3; the D is unclear. The V end was cut by 3 bases, the J end by 2 bases, with 6 bases between. This CDR3 has 13 amino acids. The CDR3 spells CASSFRPTDTQYF. The CDR3 DNA sequence: TGTGCCAGCAGTTTCCGGCCCACAGATACGCAGTATTTT.

This sequence joins TRBV20-1 and TRBJ2-3; TRBD2 might be the D (7 bases). The CDR3 consists of 13 residues. Germline CDR1 DFQATT, CDR2 SNEGSKA (reference sequence). Trimming shortened V by 5 bases and J by 6 bases, and 15 bases separated the two germline ends. In DNA form, the CDR3 reads TGCAGTGCTGTACACGGGGGGCGGGATACGCAGTATTTT. This encodes CSAVHGGRDTQYF.

The V call is TRBV20-1, the J call TRBJ2-7, with unresolved D. This CDR3 region has 13 residues. Trimming cost V 3 bases and J 0 bases, with 9 bases left between them. Germline V gene sequence: CDR1 DFQATT, CDR2 SNEGSKA (reference sequence). The CDR3: CSASQHLSYEQYF. CDR3 DNA: TGCAGTGCTAGCCAGCACCTCTCCTACGAGCAGTACTTC.

This chain uses TRBV28 with TRBJ1-5; D gene unclear. The V gene lost 2 bases and the J gene lost 1 base, with 12 bases spanning the gap. The CDR3 totals 16 residues. Germline CDR1 reads MDHEN; CDR2 reads SYDVKM. The CDR3 bases are TGTGCCAGCAGTTTACTCAGAGGAGGGAGCAATCAGCCCCAGCATTTT. Translated: CASSLLRGGSNQPQHF.

This clonotype was observed a handful of times. This chain uses TRBV4-1 with TRBJ1-2; no clear D gene. V gave up 3 bases and J gave up 8 bases, with 16 bases separating them. Germline V gene lookup returns CDR1 MGHRA and CDR2 YSYEKL. The CDR3 consists of 14 residues. The CDR3 protein is CASSQIHRAPGYTF. The CDR3 region has the DNA TGCGCCAGCAGCCAGATACACCGGGCCCCGGGCTACACCTTC.

This chain connects TRBV12-3 or TRBV12-4 to TRBJ2-5; tentatively, D is TRBD1 (6 bases). V lost 1 base and J 14 bases, leaving 17 bases between the germline ends. This CDR3 contains 13 residues. This CDR3 is CASSLGTAYEHYF. For the CDR3, the DNA is TGTGCCAGCAGTTTAGGGACAGCCTACGAGCACTACTTC.

Many counts were recorded for this clonotype. The rearrangement links TRBV24-1 to TRBJ2-3; D ambiguous. CDR1 is KGHDR, CDR2 SFDVKD, per germline. The CDR3 is 13 residues long. Trimming took off 7 bases at V and 0 bases at J, with 7 bases between the two ends. The CDR3 is CATSDGSTDTQYF. Here the CDR3 DNA reads TGTGCCACCAGCGACGGCAGCACAGATACGCAGTATTTT.

The V gene is TRBV29-1, the J gene TRBJ1-1, with 8 nucleotides matching TRBD1. This CDR3 region has 12 residues. CDR1 is SQVTM and CDR2 is ANQGSEA in the germline V gene. The ends lost 7 bases at V and 3 bases at J; junction bases unmatched: 4. CDR3 DNA: TGCAGCGCCCGGACAGGGTACACTGAAGCTTTCTTT. Translation: CSARTGYTEAFF.

This clonotype was counted once. A much bigger clone sits one base away, suggesting this may be a read error. The V and J genes are TRBV29-1 and TRBJ2-1; D possibly corresponds to TRBD2 (5 bases). V lost 7 bases and J lost 4, with 14 bases in between. The CDR3 sequence is 13 residues long. The germline gives CDR1 SQVTM, CDR2 ANQGSEA. CDR3 region: CSAGNSVYNEQFF. The CDR3 region has the DNA TGCAGCGCTGGAAATAGCGTGTACAATGAGCAGTTCTTC.

Turning to this clonotype: A much more abundant neighbour one base away suggests this may be a read error. The rearrangement joins TRBV20-1 to TRBJ2-1, with D tentatively TRBD1 or TRBD2 (5 bases each). The CDR3 loop spans 13 amino acids. V dropped 7 bases and J dropped 12 bases, with 22 bases sitting between them. The V gene's germline CDR1 is DFQATT and CDR2 SNEGSKA (reference sequence). CDR3 sequence reads: CSVAGTEQYVQFF. The DNA of the CDR3 is TGCAGTGTCGCCGGGACCGAGCAGTATGTGCAGTTCTTC.

The CDR3 DNA is TGCAGCGCCGACCAGAGAGAGCAGTACTTC. This sequence encodes CSADQREQYF. V and J are TRBV29-1 and TRBJ2-5; D is undetermined. The germline V gene has CDR1 SQVTM and CDR2 ANQGSEA. The CDR3 is 10 amino acids. V lost 7 bases and J 11 bases, leaving 14 bases between the germline ends.

This clonotype appeared many times. The J gene is TRBJ2-2, the V gene TRBV5-1, with D unresolved. Germline-derived CDR1 and CDR2 are SGHRS and YFSETQ. CDR3 length equals 12 residues. With 0 bases removed from V and 4 bases from J, the gap between germline ends came to 1 base. CDR3 DNA sequence: TGCGCCAGCAGCTTGGCCACCGGGGAGCTGTTTTTT. Encoded protein: CASSLATGELFF.

This clonotype was seen a handful of times. V is TRBV20-1 and J is TRBJ1-1; D is uncertain. The CDR3 totals 13 residues. Germline V CDR1 and CDR2: DFQATT, SNEGSKA (reference sequence). The CDR3 nucleotides are TGCAATGCCCCTCCGGCAGGAAGTACTGAAGCTTTCTTT. Amino acid sequence: CNAPPAGSTEAFF.

The table lists this clonotype with many counts. This sequence joins TRBV6-5 and TRBJ2-1, with 10 nucleotides matching TRBD1. The V gene end was trimmed by 0 bases and the J gene end by 10 bases; junction bases not matched to a gene: 3. The CDR3 consists of 14 residues. Germline values: CDR1 MNHEY, CDR2 SVGAGI. The CDR3 DNA reads TGTGCCAGCAGTTACTCACGGGACAGGGGCGAGCAGTTCTTC. This codes for CASSYSRDRGEQFF.

The sample holds a few counts of this clonotype. The genes are TRBV6-1 and TRBJ2-7; tentative D call: TRBD2 (6 bases). This CDR3 region has 16 residues. Per the germline V gene, CDR1 is MNHNS and CDR2 is SASEGT. V lost 0 bases to trimming and J lost 2 bases, with 14 bases between them. The CDR3 region is CASSEAAGRSPYEQYF. In DNA form, the CDR3 reads TGTGCCAGCAGTGAAGCTGCGGGGAGATCCCCCTACGAGCAGTACTTC.

The genes are TRBV10-3 and TRBJ2-5; no clear D. With the DNA end fitting TRBJ2-7 better, the J assignment may be wrong. The CDR3 consists of 12 residues. Germline V CDR1 and CDR2: ENHRY, SYGVKD. CDR3 residues: CAITSGTYEQYF. CDR3 nucleotide sequence: TGTGCCATCACTTCGGGTACCTACGAGCAGTACTTC.

This clonotype has at least ten counts. At one end, the junction sequence differs from germline, possibly due to a read error. This chain's CDR3 is CASSLAPSTDTQYF. DNA for the CDR3: TGCGCCAGCAGCTTAGCTCCTAGCACAGATACGCAGTATTTT. This rearrangement joins TRBV7-8 to TRBJ2-3, with D unclear. The CDR3 is made up of 14 amino acids. From germline, CDR1 is SGHVS and CDR2 FQNEAQ.